This TCR beta chain was retrieved from a study of blood T cell repertoires in COVID-19. For the study at large: There were acute and convalescent COVID-19 samples, and they came from the United States, Italy and Spain. PBMCs, B-cell-depleted T cells, or T cells provided the cDNA or gDNA that made up the material.

Original handling: Amplification of reference gene primers was used by the study to estimate nucleated cell counts. Method: immunoSEQ multiplex PCR; TCRdb's copy keeps in-frame clones and lacks some. That table supplies the V and J calls and clone size; D and trimming were determined from the DNA. The data contain over 65,000 clones, about 81% of them singletons. CDR3 length: 13 residues. V shed 5 bases and J shed 4 bases, with 10 bases lying between them. Germline V lookup: CDR1 KGHDR, CDR2 SFDVKD. The source is a human donor in a cohort sampled during active COVID-19. What was sequenced was peripheral blood. The chain couples TRBV24-1 to TRBJ1-2; no reliable D call. The CDR3 region is CATSGAGFYGYTF. CDR3 in DNA: TGTGCCACCAGTGGGGCGGGTTTCTATGGCTACACCTTC.